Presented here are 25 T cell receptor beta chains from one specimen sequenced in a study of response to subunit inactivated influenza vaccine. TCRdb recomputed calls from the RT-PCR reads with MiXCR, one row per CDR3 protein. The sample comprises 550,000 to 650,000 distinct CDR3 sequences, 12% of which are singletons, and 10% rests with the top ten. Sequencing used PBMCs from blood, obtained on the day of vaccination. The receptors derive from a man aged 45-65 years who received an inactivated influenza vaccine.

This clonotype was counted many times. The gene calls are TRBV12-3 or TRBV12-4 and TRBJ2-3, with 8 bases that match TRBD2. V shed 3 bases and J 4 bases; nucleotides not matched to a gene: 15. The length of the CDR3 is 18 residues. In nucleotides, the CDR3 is TGTGCCAGCAGTTTGGTGTCCCCCTTAGCGGGATGGGCAGATACGCAGTATTTT. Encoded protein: CASSLVSPLAGWADTQYF.

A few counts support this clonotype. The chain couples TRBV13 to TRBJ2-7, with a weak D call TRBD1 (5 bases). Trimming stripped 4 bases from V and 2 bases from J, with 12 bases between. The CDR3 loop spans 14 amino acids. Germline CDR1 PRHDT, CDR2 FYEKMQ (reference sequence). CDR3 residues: CASSSSTEPYEQYF. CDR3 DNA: TGTGCCAGCAGCTCTTCGACAGAGCCCTACGAGCAGTACTTC.

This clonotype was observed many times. In DNA, the CDR3 is TGCAGCGTGCGGATAGGCTCCTACGAGCAGTACTTC. Amino acid sequence: CSVRIGSYEQYF. The chain employs TRBV29-1 and TRBJ2-7; D ambiguous. The CDR3 sequence is 12 residues long. The germline V and J ends were trimmed by 6 bases and 0 bases, with 9 bases remaining between them. Germline-derived CDR1 and CDR2 are SQVTM and ANQGSEA.

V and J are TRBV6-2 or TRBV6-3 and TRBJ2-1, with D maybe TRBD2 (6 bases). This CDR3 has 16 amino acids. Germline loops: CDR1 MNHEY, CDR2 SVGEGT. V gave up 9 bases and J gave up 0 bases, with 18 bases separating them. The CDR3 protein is CASLDPGGISYNEQFF. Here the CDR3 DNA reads TGTGCCAGTCTAGACCCCGGCGGGATCTCCTACAATGAGCAGTTCTTC.

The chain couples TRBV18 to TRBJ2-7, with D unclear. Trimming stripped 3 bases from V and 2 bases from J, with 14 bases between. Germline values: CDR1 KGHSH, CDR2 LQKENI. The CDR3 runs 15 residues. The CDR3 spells CASSPQDRVPYEQYF. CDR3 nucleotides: TGTGCCAGCTCACCCCAGGACCGAGTACCCTACGAGCAGTACTTC.

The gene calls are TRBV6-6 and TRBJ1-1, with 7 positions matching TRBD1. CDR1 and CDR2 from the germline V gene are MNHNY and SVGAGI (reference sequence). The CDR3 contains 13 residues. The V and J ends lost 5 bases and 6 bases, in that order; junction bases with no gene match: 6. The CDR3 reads CASSDRVEAEAFF. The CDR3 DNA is TGTGCCAGCAGTGACAGGGTTGAGGCTGAAGCTTTCTTT.

The CDR3 DNA follows: TGTGCCAGCAGCCCCCCAGATTCAAATCGGGTTGGCGGGGAGCTGTTTTTT. The encoded protein is CASSPPDSNRVGGELFF. The gene calls are TRBV7-2 and TRBJ2-2; no firm D call. Germline values: CDR1 SGHTA, CDR2 FQGNSA. The V and J ends lost 5 bases and 7 bases respectively, with 23 bases between them. The CDR3 is made up of 17 amino acids.

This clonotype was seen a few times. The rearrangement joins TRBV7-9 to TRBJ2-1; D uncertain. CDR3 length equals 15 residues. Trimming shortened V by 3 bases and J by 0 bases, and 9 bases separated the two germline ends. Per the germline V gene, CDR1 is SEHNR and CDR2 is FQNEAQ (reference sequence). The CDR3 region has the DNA TGTGCCAGCAGCTTGACGGTGAGCTCCTACAATGAGCAGTTCTTC. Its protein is CASSLTVSSYNEQFF.

CDR3 DNA sequence: TGTGCCACCAGTGATGACGCCCGGACAGGGAACAATGAGCAGTTCTTC. Translating gives CATSDDARTGNNEQFF. The chain employs TRBV24-1 and TRBJ2-1, with TRBD1 matching 8 bases. CDR1 and CDR2 (germline): KGHDR, SFDVKD. With V trimmed by 3 bases and J by 5 bases, 8 bases remained unmatched. This CDR3 has 16 amino acids.

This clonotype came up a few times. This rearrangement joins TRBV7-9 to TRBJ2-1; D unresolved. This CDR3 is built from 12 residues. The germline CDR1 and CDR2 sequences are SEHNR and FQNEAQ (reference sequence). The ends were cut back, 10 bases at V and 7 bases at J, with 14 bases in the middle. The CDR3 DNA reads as TGTGCCACTCCCTCAGGCGAGAATGAGCAGTTCTTC. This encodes CATPSGENEQFF.

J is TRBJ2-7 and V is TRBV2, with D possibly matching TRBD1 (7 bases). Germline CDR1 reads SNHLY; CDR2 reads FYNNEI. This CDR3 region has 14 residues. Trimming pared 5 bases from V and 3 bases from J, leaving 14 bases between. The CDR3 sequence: CASSRGGGDYEQYF. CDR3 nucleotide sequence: TGTGCCAGCAGTCGAGGAGGGGGCGACTACGAGCAGTACTTC. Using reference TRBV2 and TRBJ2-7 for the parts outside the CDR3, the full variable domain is EPEVTQTPSHQVTQMGQEVILRCVPISNHLYFYWYRQILGQKVEFLVSFYNNEISEKSEIFDDQFSVERPDGSNFTLKIRSTKLEDSAMYFCASSRGGGDYEQYFGPGTRLTVT.

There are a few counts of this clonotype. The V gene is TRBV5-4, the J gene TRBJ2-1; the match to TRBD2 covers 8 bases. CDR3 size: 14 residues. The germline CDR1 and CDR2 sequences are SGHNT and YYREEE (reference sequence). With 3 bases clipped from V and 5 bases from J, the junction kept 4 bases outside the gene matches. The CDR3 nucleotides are TGTGCCAGCAGCTGGGGCGGGGGGAACAATGAGCAGTTCTTC. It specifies CASSWGGGNNEQFF. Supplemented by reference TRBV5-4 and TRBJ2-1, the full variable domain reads ETGVTQSPTHLIKTRGQQVTLRCSSQSGHNTVSWYQQALGQGPQFIFQYYREEENGRGNFPPRFSGLQFPNYSSELNVNALELDDSALYLCASSWGGGNNEQFFGPGTRLTVL.

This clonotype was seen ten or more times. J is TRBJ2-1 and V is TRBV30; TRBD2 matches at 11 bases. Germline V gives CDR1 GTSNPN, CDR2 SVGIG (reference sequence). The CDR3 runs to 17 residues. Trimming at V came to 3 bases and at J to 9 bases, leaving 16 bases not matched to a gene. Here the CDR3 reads CAWSVISGRAGWAEQFF. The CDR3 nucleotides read TGTGCCTGGAGCGTCATTAGCGGGAGGGCCGGTTGGGCTGAGCAGTTCTTC.

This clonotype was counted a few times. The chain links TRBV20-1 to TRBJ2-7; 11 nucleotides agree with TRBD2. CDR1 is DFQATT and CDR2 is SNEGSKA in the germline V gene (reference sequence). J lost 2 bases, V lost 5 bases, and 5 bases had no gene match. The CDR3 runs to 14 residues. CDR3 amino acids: CSAGTSGRPYEQYF. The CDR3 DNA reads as TGCAGTGCTGGGACTAGCGGTAGACCCTACGAGCAGTACTTC.

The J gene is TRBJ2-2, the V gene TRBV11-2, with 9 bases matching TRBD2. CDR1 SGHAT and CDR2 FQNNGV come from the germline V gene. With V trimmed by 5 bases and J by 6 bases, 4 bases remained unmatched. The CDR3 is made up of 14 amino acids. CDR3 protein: CASSRSGSAGELFF. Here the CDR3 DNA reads TGTGCCAGCAGCCGTAGCGGGAGTGCCGGGGAGCTGTTTTTT.

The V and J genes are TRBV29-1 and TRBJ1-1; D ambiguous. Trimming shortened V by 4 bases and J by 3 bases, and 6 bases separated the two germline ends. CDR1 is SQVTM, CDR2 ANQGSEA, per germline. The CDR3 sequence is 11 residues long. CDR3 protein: CSVARDTEAFF. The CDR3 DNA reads TGCAGCGTTGCGAGGGACACTGAAGCTTTCTTT.

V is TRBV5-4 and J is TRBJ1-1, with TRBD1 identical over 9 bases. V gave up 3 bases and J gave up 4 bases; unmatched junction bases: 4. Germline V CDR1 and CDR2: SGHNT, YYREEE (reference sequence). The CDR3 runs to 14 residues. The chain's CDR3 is CASSWETGGTEAFF. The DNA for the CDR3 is TGTGCCAGCAGCTGGGAGACAGGGGGCACTGAAGCTTTCTTT.

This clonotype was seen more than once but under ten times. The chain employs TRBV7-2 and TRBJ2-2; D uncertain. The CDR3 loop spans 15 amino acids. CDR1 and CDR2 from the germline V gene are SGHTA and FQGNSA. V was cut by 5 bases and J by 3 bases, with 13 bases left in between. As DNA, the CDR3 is TGTGCCAGCAGCCGTCGGGTACAAGACACCGGGGAGCTGTTTTTT. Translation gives CASSRRVQDTGELFF.

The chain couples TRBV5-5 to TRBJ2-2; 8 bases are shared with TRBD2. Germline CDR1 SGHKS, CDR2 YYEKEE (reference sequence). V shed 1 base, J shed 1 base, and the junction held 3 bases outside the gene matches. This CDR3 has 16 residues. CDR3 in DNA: TGTGCCAGCAGCTTGTCGCTAGCGGGGAACACCGGGGAGCTGTTTTTT. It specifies CASSLSLAGNTGELFF. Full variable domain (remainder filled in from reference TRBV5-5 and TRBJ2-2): DAGVTQSPTHLIKTRGQQVTLRCSPISGHKSVSWYQQVLGQGPQFIFQYYEKEERGRGNFPDRFSARQFPNYSSELNVNALLLGDSALYLCASSLSLAGNTGELFFGEGSRLTVL.

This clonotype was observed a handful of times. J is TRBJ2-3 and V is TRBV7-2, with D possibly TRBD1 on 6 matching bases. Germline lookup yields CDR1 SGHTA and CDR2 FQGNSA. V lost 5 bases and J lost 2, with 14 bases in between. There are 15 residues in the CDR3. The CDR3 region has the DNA TGTGCCAGCAGCCTACAGGGCCCCTTCACAGATACGCAGTATTTT. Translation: CASSLQGPFTDTQYF.

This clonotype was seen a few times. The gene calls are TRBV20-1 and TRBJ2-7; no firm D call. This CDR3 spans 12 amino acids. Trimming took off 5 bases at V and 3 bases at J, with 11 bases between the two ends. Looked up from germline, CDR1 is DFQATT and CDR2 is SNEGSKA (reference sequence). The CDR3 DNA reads TGCAGTGCTGCCGTTCAGAGCTACGAGCAGTACTTC. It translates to CSAAVQSYEQYF.

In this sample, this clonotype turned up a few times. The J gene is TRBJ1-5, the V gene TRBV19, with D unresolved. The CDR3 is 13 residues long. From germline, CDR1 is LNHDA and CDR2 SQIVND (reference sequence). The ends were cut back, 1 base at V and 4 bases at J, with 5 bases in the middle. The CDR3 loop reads CASSIGTNQPQHF. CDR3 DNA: TGTGCCAGTAGTATAGGGACTAATCAGCCCCAGCATTTT.

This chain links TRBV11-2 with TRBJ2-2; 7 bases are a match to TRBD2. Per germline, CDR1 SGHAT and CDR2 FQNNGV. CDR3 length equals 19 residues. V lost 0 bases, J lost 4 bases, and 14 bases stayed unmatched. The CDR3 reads CASSLETPAFGGFTGELFF. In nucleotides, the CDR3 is TGTGCCAGCAGCTTAGAAACCCCCGCGTTCGGGGGGTTCACCGGGGAGCTGTTTTTT.

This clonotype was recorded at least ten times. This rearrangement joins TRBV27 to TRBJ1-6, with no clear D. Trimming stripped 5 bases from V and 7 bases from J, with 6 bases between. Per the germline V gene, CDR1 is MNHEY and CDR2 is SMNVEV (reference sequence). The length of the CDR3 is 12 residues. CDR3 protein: CASSTENSPLHF. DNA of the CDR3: TGTGCCAGCAGTACTGAGAATTCACCCCTCCACTTT.

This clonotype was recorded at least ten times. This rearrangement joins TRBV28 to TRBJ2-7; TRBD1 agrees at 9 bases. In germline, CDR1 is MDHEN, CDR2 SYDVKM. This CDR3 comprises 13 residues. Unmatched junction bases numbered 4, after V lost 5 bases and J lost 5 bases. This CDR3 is CASSRQGEHEQYF. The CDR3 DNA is TGTGCCAGCAGTCGACAGGGGGAACACGAGCAGTACTTC.